Each of the 23 T cell receptor beta chains below was sequenced from the same sample in a study of T cell responses to AZD1222 COVID-19 vaccine. The method was immunoSEQ multiplex PCR; TCRdb's version includes in-frame clones alone and lacks a portion of them. This sample has 110,000 to 150,000 clones, with 93% found just once. The sequencing used peripheral blood, collected on day 0 of MenACWY control vaccination. The origin of the receptors is an adult in good health.

This clone was recorded only once. The rearrangement uses TRBV3-1 (or the pseudogene TRBV3-2) and TRBJ1-1, with D maybe TRBD1 (5 bases). V was trimmed by 1 base and J by 0 bases, leaving 12 bases between them. CDR1 LGHDT and CDR2 YNNKEL come from the germline V gene (reference sequence). CDR3 size: 16 residues. The CDR3: CASSQAGGLLNTEAFF. Written as DNA, the CDR3 is TGTGCCAGCAGCCAAGCGGGGGGACTATTGAACACTGAAGCTTTCTTT.

This clone was seen only a few times. The rearrangement joins TRBV12-3 or TRBV12-4 to TRBJ1-1; D ambiguous. The V and J ends lost 2 bases and 7 bases respectively, with 2 bases between them. The CDR3 totals 10 residues. CDR3 DNA sequence: TGTGCCAGCAGTTTAAATGAAGCTTTCTTT. Amino acid sequence: CASSLNEAFF.

The chain couples TRBV6-5 to TRBJ1-1, with 9 bases matching TRBD1. The germline V gene encodes CDR1 MNHEY and CDR2 SVGAGI. Losses at the gene ends were 5 bases for V and 6 bases for J; bases not matched to a gene: 7. The CDR3 spans 14 residues. The CDR3 reads CASSLRDRVSEAFF. CDR3 sequence (DNA): TGTGCCAGCAGTCTCCGGGACAGGGTTTCTGAAGCTTTCTTT.

The J gene is TRBJ1-2, the V gene TRBV18, with TRBD1 identical over 7 bases. The CDR3 sequence is 13 residues long. CDR1 is KGHSH and CDR2 is LQKENI in the germline V gene. With V trimmed by 6 bases and J by 8 bases, 9 bases remained unmatched. The CDR3 nucleotides are TGTGCCAGCTCGGTTGACAGGGAAAGCGGCTACACCTTC. Encoded protein: CASSVDRESGYTF. Looking up the rest from reference TRBV18 and TRBJ1-2 gives the full variable domain: NAGVMQNPRHLVRRRGQEARLRCSPMKGHSHVYWYRQLPEEGLKFMVYLQKENIIDESGMPKERFSAEFPKEGPSILRIQQVVRGDSAAYFCASSVDRESGYTFGSGTRLTVV.

V gene TRBV24-1 combines with J gene TRBJ1-2; D not certain. Germline lookup yields CDR1 KGHDR and CDR2 SFDVKD. The length of the CDR3 is 13 residues. V lost 7 bases, J lost 0 bases, and 8 bases lay in between. The CDR3, as DNA: TGTGCCACCAGCAGAACCGCTAACTATGGCTACACCTTC. It codes for CATSRTANYGYTF.

J is TRBJ2-3 and V is TRBV19, with D tentatively TRBD1 (5 bases). Germline V gene lookup returns CDR1 LNHDA and CDR2 SQIVND (reference sequence). This CDR3 is 16 amino acids long. The V end was cut by 5 bases, the J end by 0 bases, with 15 bases between. The CDR3 nucleotides are TGTGCCAGTAGTCTCCGTGGGGCGGCTAGCACAGATACGCAGTATTTT. Translation: CASSLRGAASTDTQYF.

The chain combines TRBV5-1 with TRBJ1-1, with a weak D call TRBD1 (5 bases). Looked up from germline, CDR1 is SGHRS and CDR2 is YFSETQ. This CDR3 spans 14 amino acids. Trimming pared 0 bases from V and 1 base from J, leaving 7 bases between. The CDR3 reads CASSLVGGNTEAFF. As DNA, the CDR3 is TGCGCCAGCAGCTTGGTCGGGGGGAACACTGAAGCTTTCTTT.

The rearrangement joins TRBV12-5 to TRBJ2-7; no clear D gene. Trimming took off 3 bases at V and 5 bases at J, with 5 bases between the two ends. CDR1 LGHNT and CDR2 FRNRAP come from the germline V gene. This CDR3 comprises 11 residues. CDR3 nucleotides: TGTGCTAGTGGTTTCCTGGACGAGCAGTACTTC. It yields the protein CASGFLDEQYF. Full variable domain (missing parts from reference TRBV12-5 and TRBJ2-7): DARVTQTPRHKVTEMGQEVTMRCQPILGHNTVFWYRQTMMQGLELLAYFRNRAPLDDSGMPKDRFSAEMPDATLATLKIQPSEPRDSAVYFCASGFLDEQYFGPGTRLTVT.

This rearrangement joins TRBV5-1 to TRBJ1-1; no clear D. CDR3 length: 13 amino acids. The V and J ends lost 0 bases and 4 bases respectively, with 7 bases between them. The V gene's germline CDR1 is SGHRS and CDR2 YFSETQ. The CDR3 reads CASSLEGITEAFF. The CDR3 DNA reads as TGCGCCAGCAGCTTGGAAGGGATCACTGAAGCTTTCTTT.

In nucleotides, the CDR3 is TGTGCCAGCAGTGAAGGGCCGGGACCGAAACTGTTTTTT. Protein product: CASSEGPGPKLFF. V is TRBV6-1 and J is TRBJ1-4; D is perhaps TRBD1 (5 bases). CDR1 is MNHNS, CDR2 SASEGT, per germline. Trimming took off 1 base at V and 11 bases at J, with 11 bases between the two ends. This CDR3 contains 13 residues.

This clone was seen more than once but under ten times. This chain connects TRBV14 to TRBJ1-1; a weak D match, TRBD1 (5 bases). Between the trimmed V and J ends, which lost 1 base and 1 base, there was a span of 10 bases. Per germline, CDR1 SGHDN and CDR2 FVKESK. The CDR3 sequence is 15 residues long. CDR3 coding DNA: TGTGCCAGCAGCCAAGGTCAGGGTGGGAACACTGAAGCTTTCTTT. Protein sequence: CASSQGQGGNTEAFF. The full variable domain, rest sourced from reference TRBV14 and TRBJ1-1, is EAGVTQFPSHSVIEKGQTVTLRCDPISGHDNLYWYRRVMGKEIKFLLHFVKESKQDESGMPNNRFLAERTGGTYSTLKVQPAELEDSGVYFCASSQGQGGNTEAFFGQGTRLTVV.

The count of this clone is one. The chain couples TRBV13 to TRBJ1-6; 8 nucleotides align to TRBD1. V lost 2 bases to trimming and J lost 7 bases; unmatched junction nucleotides: 19. The CDR3 spans 20 residues. The V gene's germline CDR1 is PRHDT and CDR2 FYEKMQ (reference sequence). The CDR3, as DNA: TGTGCCAGCAGCTTACGCCGACAGGGGCCCTTCTCCGGGGGGAATTCACCCCTCCACTTT. Its protein product is CASSLRRQGPFSGGNSPLHF.

This rearrangement joins TRBV5-5 to TRBJ1-2; unclear D gene. The CDR3 totals 15 residues. Germline CDR1 is SGHKS and CDR2 is YYEKEE (reference sequence). Trimming cost V 0 bases and J 5 bases, with 14 bases left between them. CDR3 sequence reads: CASSLEGPGPYGYTF. In DNA, the CDR3 is TGTGCCAGCAGCTTGGAAGGTCCAGGACCGTATGGCTACACCTTC.

The chain uses TRBV9 and TRBJ1-6; 7 bases align to TRBD1. Per the germline V gene, CDR1 is SGDLS and CDR2 is YYNGEE. Trimming at V came to 4 bases and at J to 5 bases, leaving 6 bases not matched to a gene. The CDR3 runs 15 residues. CDR3 protein: CASSWEGQNNSPLHF. DNA for the CDR3: TGTGCCAGCAGCTGGGAGGGACAGAATAATTCACCCCTCCACTTT.

V gene TRBV18 combines with J gene TRBJ2-3; D is unresolved. The CDR3 loop spans 13 amino acids. CDR1 and CDR2 from the germline V gene are KGHSH and LQKENI. The germline V and J ends were trimmed by 4 bases and 4 bases, with 9 bases remaining between them. The DNA of the CDR3 is TGTGCCAGCTCACTACCGGGCCCAGATACGCAGTATTTT. Translation: CASSLPGPDTQYF.

The CDR3 DNA reads as TGTGCCAGCACTCCGGGACAGAGACGGAATCAGCCCCAGCATTTT. It specifies CASTPGQRRNQPQHF. V usage is TRBV2 and J usage is TRBJ1-5; TRBD1 agrees at 7 bases. The germline CDR1 and CDR2 sequences are SNHLY and FYNNEI. The V segment lost 7 bases and the J segment 4 bases; nucleotides outside the gene matches: 10. The CDR3 totals 15 residues. Using reference TRBV2 and TRBJ1-5 for the parts outside the CDR3, the full variable domain is EPEVTQTPSHQVTQMGQEVILRCVPISNHLYFYWYRQILGQKVEFLVSFYNNEISEKSEIFDDQFSVERPDGSNFTLKIRSTKLEDSAMYFCASTPGQRRNQPQHFGDGTRLSIL.

The chain couples TRBV5-1 to TRBJ2-2; possibly TRBD1 for D (6 bases). The CDR3 sequence is 13 residues long. CDR1 SGHRS and CDR2 YFSETQ come from the germline V gene. The V gene lost 4 bases and the J gene lost 6 bases, with 10 bases spanning the gap. In DNA form, the CDR3 reads TGCGCCAGCAGCCCAGACAGGCCCGGGGAGCTGTTTTTT. It is translated as CASSPDRPGELFF.

The V and J genes are TRBV5-8 and TRBJ2-1, with 9 bases matching TRBD1. Unmatched junction bases numbered 5, after V lost 4 bases and J lost 9 bases. The CDR3 is 13 amino acids. The germline V gene has CDR1 SGHTS and CDR2 YDEGEE. The CDR3 nucleotides read TGTGCCAGCAGCCAGGACAGGGGAGCTGAGCAGTTCTTC. Its translation is CASSQDRGAEQFF.

This chain joins TRBV12-3 or TRBV12-4 and TRBJ1-1; D may be TRBD1 (5 bases). V lost 6 bases, J lost 1 base, and 9 bases lay in between. This CDR3 has 13 amino acids. Here the CDR3 DNA reads TGTGCCAGCAGGGGCCAGGGGAACACTGAAGCTTTCTTT. Translating gives CASRGQGNTEAFF.

This chain connects TRBV2 to TRBJ1-5; possible D gene TRBD1, 6 bases. Looked up from germline, CDR1 is SNHLY and CDR2 is FYNNEI. Trimming stripped 6 bases from V and 5 bases from J, with 8 bases between. The CDR3 has 12 amino acids. CDR3: CASSQGYQPQHF. CDR3 nucleotide sequence: TGTGCCAGCAGCCAGGGGTATCAGCCCCAGCATTTT.

The chain combines TRBV28 with TRBJ2-7, with unresolved D. Germline loops: CDR1 MDHEN, CDR2 SYDVKM. V was clipped by 3 bases and J by 6 bases, with 12 bases between them. The CDR3 has 13 residues. The CDR3 nucleotides read TGTGCCAGCAGTTTCCTAACATCAGGCGAGCAGTACTTC. This translates into CASSFLTSGEQYF. The full variable domain, in which reference TRBV28 and TRBJ2-7 provide the parts outside the CDR3, is DVKVTQSSRYLVKRTGEKVFLECVQDMDHENMFWYRQDPGLGLRLIYFSYDVKMKEKGDIPEGYSVSREKKERFSLILESASTNQTSMYLCASSFLTSGEQYFGPGTRLTVT.

This sequence joins TRBV28 and TRBJ2-7; D uncertain. Germline values: CDR1 MDHEN, CDR2 SYDVKM. The CDR3 is made up of 11 amino acids. The V gene lost 6 bases and the J gene lost 5 bases, with 8 bases spanning the gap. The CDR3 sequence is CASRETDEQYF. The DNA of the CDR3 is TGTGCCAGCAGGGAGACGGACGAGCAGTACTTC.

The chain joins TRBV10-3 to TRBJ2-2; D possibly corresponds to TRBD2 (5 bases). V was clipped by 0 bases and J by 0 bases, with 11 bases between them. Germline V gene data show CDR1 as ENHRY and CDR2 as SYGVKD. This CDR3 region has 17 residues. The DNA of the CDR3 is TGTGCCATCAGTGAGTCACTGACTACCGCGAACACCGGGGAGCTGTTTTTT. Its protein is CAISESLTTANTGELFF.